The 28 T cell receptor beta chains listed next were all sequenced from one sample in a study of low-dose radiotherapy and immunotherapy resistance in tumors. The time point is: before trial treatment. First-strand cDNA used TRAV- and TRBV-specific primers, covering alpha and beta chains. The TCRs were subjected to amplification over approximately 20 PCR cycles employing a constant-region primer in conjunction with a V-primer adapter. One entry per CDR3 protein results from TCRdb running MiXCR on the reads. The sample lists 54,000 or so distinct CDR3 sequences; approximately 25% were seen once. The specimen was PBMCs, collected before treatment. These receptor sequences come from a male donor with prostate cancer.

This clonotype was seen repeatedly, ten times or more. This chain connects TRBV6-2 or TRBV6-3 to TRBJ2-3; D is possibly TRBD2 (6 bases). Per germline, CDR1 MNHEY and CDR2 SVGEGT. This CDR3 spans 14 amino acids. The CDR3 reads CALRGDPSTDTQYF. The CDR3 DNA sequence: TGTGCGTTGCGCGGGGATCCTAGCACAGATACGCAGTATTTT.

On this clonotype: This likely came from a read error, as a far larger clone is one base away. V is TRBV10-2 and J is TRBJ2-7; D possibly corresponds to TRBD1 (6 bases). Trimming removed 6 bases at V and 7 bases at J, with 16 bases between. CDR3 size: 13 residues. Per germline, CDR1 WSHSY and CDR2 SAAADI. CDR3: CASRALGADEQYF. CDR3 sequence (DNA): TGCGCCAGCAGAGCCTTGGGGGCGGATGAGCAGTACTTC.

The V call is TRBV6-2 or TRBV6-3, the J call TRBJ1-3; TRBD1 is a possible D gene (6 bases). CDR3 length: 14 amino acids. Germline V gives CDR1 MNHEY, CDR2 SVGEGT. V shed 7 bases and J shed 0 bases, with 10 bases lying between them. CDR3 loop: CASMRGGSGNTIYF. In DNA form, the CDR3 reads TGTGCCAGCATGAGAGGGGGCTCTGGAAACACCATATATTTT.

Ten or more counts support this clonotype. The V call is TRBV5-1, the J call TRBJ2-7, with 8 bases fitting TRBD2. CDR3 size: 15 residues. The germline V gene has CDR1 SGHRS and CDR2 YFSETQ. V lost 2 bases, J lost 3 bases, and 7 bases stayed unmatched. The CDR3 here is CASSLEAGVNYEQYF. CDR3 sequence (DNA): TGCGCCAGCAGCTTAGAAGCGGGAGTCAACTACGAGCAGTACTTC.

This clonotype was observed at least ten times. The J gene is TRBJ2-5, the V gene TRBV7-6; 10 bases fit TRBD2. This CDR3 has 16 amino acids. The V gene end was trimmed by 5 bases and the J gene end by 2 bases; junction bases not matched to a gene: 8. Germline V gives CDR1 SGHVS, CDR2 FNYEAQ. The CDR3 sequence is CASSPRLAGEQETQYF. The CDR3, as DNA: TGTGCCAGCAGCCCCCGTCTAGCGGGGGAACAAGAGACCCAGTACTTC.

This clonotype was observed many times. The chain couples TRBV6-5 to TRBJ1-6; D is undetermined. Germline lookup yields CDR1 MNHEY and CDR2 SVGAGI. V was cut by 7 bases and J by 6 bases, with 16 bases left in between. This CDR3 spans 15 amino acids. The CDR3 nucleotides are TGTGCCAGCACCCTGGCAGAGGCGGCTAATTCACCCCTCCACTTT. It encodes CASTLAEAANSPLHF.

This clonotype has at least ten counts. The CDR3 sequence: CSGGIITEAFF. In DNA form, the CDR3 reads TGCAGCGGGGGAATCATCACTGAAGCTTTCTTT. The chain combines TRBV29-1 with TRBJ1-1; no definite D call. V lost 7 bases and J 4 bases, leaving 10 bases between the germline ends. This CDR3 has 11 amino acids. Germline V gene lookup returns CDR1 SQVTM and CDR2 ANQGSEA.

This clonotype was detected many times. Germline is not matched at one junction end, which may reflect a read error. This chain links TRBV3-1 with TRBJ2-7; D remains unclear. The CDR3 is 12 residues long. CDR1 and CDR2 from the germline V gene are LGHDT and YNNKEL (reference sequence). For the CDR3, the DNA is TGTGCCAGCAGCCGACGATCCTCCGAGCAGTACTTC. Its translation: CASSRRSSEQYF.

This clonotype showed up many times. The V call is TRBV7-9, the J call TRBJ2-1; D perhaps matches TRBD2 (5 bases). The V gene lost 6 bases and the J gene lost 0 bases, with 18 bases spanning the gap. CDR1 and CDR2 from the germline V gene are SEHNR and FQNEAQ (reference sequence). The CDR3 covers 17 residues. This CDR3 is CASRRLIGVRSYNEQFF. The CDR3 region has the DNA TGTGCCAGCAGACGACTAATTGGGGTCCGCTCCTACAATGAGCAGTTCTTC.

There are many counts of this clonotype. DNA of the CDR3: TGTGCCAGCAGGGTCATCTCGCCGTCCGAGCAGTACTTC. As protein: CASRVISPSEQYF. The chain employs TRBV6-2 or TRBV6-3 and TRBJ2-7; no firm D call. Germline CDR1 MNHEY, CDR2 SVGEGT. This CDR3 has 13 amino acids. V shed 6 bases and J shed 6 bases, with 15 bases lying between them.

In its sample, this clonotype was seen many times. Here the CDR3 DNA reads TGTGCCAGCAGTCCGCCCCCAGGAGACTCTGGGGCCAACGTCCTGACTTTC. As protein: CASSPPPGDSGANVLTF. This rearrangement joins TRBV28 to TRBJ2-6; D call uncertain. The CDR3 has 17 residues. Germline values: CDR1 MDHEN, CDR2 SYDVKM. Deletions cut 5 bases from V and 0 bases from J, with 14 bases between.

The chain joins TRBV5-1 to TRBJ2-7; the D gene is possibly TRBD1 (6 bases). The CDR3 runs to 16 residues. Trimming shortened V by 3 bases and J by 5 bases, and 21 bases separated the two germline ends. Germline assignment: CDR1 SGHRS and CDR2 YFSETQ. The CDR3 reads CASSSTRDTPEDEQYF. The DNA of the CDR3 is TGCGCCAGCAGCTCAACTCGGGACACGCCCGAGGACGAGCAGTACTTC.

This clonotype came up many times. In DNA form, the CDR3 reads TGTGCCAGCAGCCAAGATCGGCTCGATACGCAGTATTTT. Translated, it gives CASSQDRLDTQYF. The chain recombines TRBV14 with TRBJ2-3, with no clear D. With 0 bases removed from V and 6 bases from J, the gap between germline ends came to 7 bases. CDR1 is SGHDN, CDR2 FVKESK, per germline. This CDR3 is built from 13 residues.

This clonotype was seen at least ten times. This sequence joins TRBV13 and TRBJ2-7; 7 positions agree with TRBD1. Germline V gene sequence: CDR1 PRHDT, CDR2 FYEKMQ (reference sequence). The CDR3 has 14 residues. Trimming at V came to 5 bases and at J to 6 bases, leaving 10 bases not matched to a gene. CDR3: CASSLNRGSGEQYF. CDR3 DNA sequence: TGTGCCAGCAGCCTAAACAGGGGTTCCGGCGAGCAGTACTTC. Full variable domain (missing parts from reference TRBV13 and TRBJ2-7): AAGVIQSPRHLIKEKRETATLKCYPIPRHDTVYWYQQGPGQDPQFLISFYEKMQSDKGSIPDRFSAQQFSDYHSELNMSSLELGDSALYFCASSLNRGSGEQYFGPGTRLTVT.

CDR3 in amino acids: CAWSRQEGYGYTF. The CDR3 DNA reads TGTGCCTGGAGTCGACAGGAGGGCTATGGCTACACCTTC. This rearrangement joins TRBV30 to TRBJ1-2; tentatively, D is TRBD1 (6 bases). The V and J ends lost 2 bases and 4 bases respectively, with 11 bases between them. The CDR3 contains 13 residues. Germline V lookup: CDR1 GTSNPN, CDR2 SVGIG (reference sequence).

This clonotype was picked up many times. The chain is built from TRBV5-1 and TRBJ2-7; 9 bases line up with TRBD2. The germline V gene has CDR1 SGHRS and CDR2 YFSETQ. CDR3 length: 14 amino acids. The J segment lost 3 bases and the V segment lost 0 bases, leaving 1 base of the junction unmatched. DNA for the CDR3: TGCGCCAGCAGCTTGGGAGCGGGAGGCTACGAGCAGTACTTC. This translates into CASSLGAGGYEQYF.

Many counts were recorded for this clonotype. The J gene is TRBJ2-5, the V gene TRBV5-4; 8 bases are a match to TRBD1. The CDR3 has 13 residues. Germline V gene lookup returns CDR1 SGHNT and CDR2 YYREEE (reference sequence). V trimming: 4 bases; J trimming: 7 bases; junction bases outside the gene matches: 6. The CDR3 region has the DNA TGTGCCAGCAGCCCGACAGGGGCAAGGACCCAGTACTTC. It encodes CASSPTGARTQYF.

The V call is TRBV2, the J call TRBJ1-5; D not certain. The CDR3 loop spans 14 amino acids. CDR1 and CDR2 from the germline V gene are SNHLY and FYNNEI. V was cut by 6 bases and J by 1 base, with 10 bases left in between. CDR3 nucleotides: TGTGCCAGCAGAGGTATACAGAGCAATCAGCCCCAGCATTTT. Its protein is CASRGIQSNQPQHF.

There are many counts of this clonotype. V usage is TRBV29-1 and J usage is TRBJ2-2; 7 positions agree with TRBD1. The CDR3 has 13 amino acids. Germline lookup yields CDR1 SQVTM and CDR2 ANQGSEA. With V trimmed by 5 bases and J by 1 base, 1 base remained unmatched. The CDR3 region is CSVRQGNTGELFF. Here the CDR3 DNA reads TGCAGCGTTAGACAGGGGAACACCGGGGAGCTGTTTTTT.

The sample holds many counts of this clonotype. V usage is TRBV5-6 and J usage is TRBJ2-1; 7 bases are a match to TRBD2. V dropped 4 bases and J dropped 0; count of bases not matched to a gene: 10. There are 17 residues in the CDR3. Germline V gives CDR1 SGHDT, CDR2 YYEEEE. CDR3 sequence: CASSAGTTPHSYNEQFF. Written as DNA, the CDR3 is TGTGCCAGCAGCGCCGGGACTACCCCACACTCCTACAATGAGCAGTTCTTC.

This clonotype was found many times. The chain carries TRBV12-3 or TRBV12-4 and TRBJ2-5, with D possibly matching TRBD1 (6 bases). The CDR3 contains 12 residues. Trimming left V 7 bases short and J 7 bases short, with 13 bases between. The CDR3: CASTPGVGTQYF. The CDR3 DNA sequence: TGTGCCAGCACCCCAGGGGTGGGGACCCAGTACTTC.

A single count supports this clonotype. The chain links TRBV19 to TRBJ2-1; 10 nucleotides match TRBD2. Losses at the gene ends were 5 bases for V and 8 bases for J; bases not matched to a gene: 12. The CDR3 covers 16 residues. Germline lookup yields CDR1 LNHDA and CDR2 SQIVND (reference sequence). The CDR3 is CASSPSSGSSNDEQFF. In nucleotides, the CDR3 is TGTGCCAGTAGTCCTTCTAGCGGGAGCTCTAATGATGAGCAGTTCTTC.

This clonotype was detected ten times or more. This rearrangement joins TRBV28 to TRBJ2-3, with TRBD1 identical over 11 bases. J lost 4 bases, V lost 8 bases, and 2 bases had no gene match. The CDR3 covers 13 residues. Germline assignment: CDR1 MDHEN and CDR2 SYDVKM. This chain's CDR3 is CASEDRGPDTQYF. CDR3 DNA: TGTGCCAGCGAGGACAGGGGGCCAGATACGCAGTATTTT.

There are many counts of this clonotype. As DNA, the CDR3 is TGTGCCACCAGTGACGTTGCCGGGACAGGGACAGATACGCAGTATTTT. Translated, it gives CATSDVAGTGTDTQYF. The V gene is TRBV24-1, the J gene TRBJ2-3; 9 bases are a match to TRBD1. Trimming removed 4 bases from V and 3 bases from J; junction bases left unmatched: 7. Germline V gene data show CDR1 as KGHDR and CDR2 as SFDVKD. The CDR3 is made up of 16 amino acids.

At least ten counts were recorded for this clonotype. This chain uses TRBV5-1 with TRBJ2-2, with D uncertain. Between the trimmed V and J ends, which lost 2 bases and 3 bases, there was a span of 2 bases. CDR3 length: 12 amino acids. The germline CDR1 and CDR2 sequences are SGHRS and YFSETQ. CDR3 sequence reads: CASSFDTGELFF. The CDR3 nucleotides read TGCGCCAGCAGCTTCGACACCGGGGAGCTGTTTTTT.

This clonotype appeared a few times. The genes are TRBV28 and TRBJ2-7; D might be TRBD2 (5 bases). V lost 1 base and J lost 4, with 11 bases in between. From germline, CDR1 is MDHEN and CDR2 SYDVKM. This CDR3 contains 14 residues. Here the CDR3 reads CASSLFRGNYEQYF. CDR3 DNA: TGTGCCAGCAGTTTATTTCGGGGTAATTACGAGCAGTACTTC.

The table lists this clonotype with many counts. The CDR3 region has the DNA TGTGCCAGCAGTTTATCAGGGAATAGCGCTATCACAGATACGCAGTATTTT. Residues: CASSLSGNSAITDTQYF. The V gene is TRBV28, the J gene TRBJ2-3; D possibly matches TRBD1 or TRBD2 (5 bases each). The ends were cut back, 1 base at V and 2 bases at J, with 16 bases in the middle. This CDR3 is built from 17 residues. The V gene's germline CDR1 is MDHEN and CDR2 SYDVKM.

CDR3 nucleotide sequence: TGTGCCAGCAGTAAACAGGGGTTCGATACGCAGTATTTT. Its protein product is CASSKQGFDTQYF. V and J are TRBV6-2 or TRBV6-3 and TRBJ2-3, with 7 nucleotides matching TRBD1. The germline V gene encodes CDR1 MNHEY and CDR2 SVGEGT. After removal of 5 bases from V and 6 bases from J, the junction contained 5 bases not matched to a gene. The CDR3 loop spans 13 amino acids.